The next 27 T cell receptor beta chains were all read from a single sample in a study of T-cell reconstitution after alpha-beta-depleted transplantation in children. This sample's TCRbeta library carried unique molecular identifier barcodes. Each CDR3 protein is one row after TCRdb ran MiXCR on the PCR reads. This sample has more than 550,000 distinct CDR3 sequences, with roughly a tenth found just once. The sample in question was PBMCs from the stem cell graft donor, obtained from the stem cell graft. All receptors come from a human donor who donated a stem cell graft to a child with acute myeloid leukemia.

This chain joins TRBV29-1 and TRBJ1-5; tentative D call: TRBD1 (6 bases). Trimming cost V 5 bases and J 1 base, with 9 bases left between them. Germline V gene sequence: CDR1 SQVTM, CDR2 ANQGSEA. The CDR3 loop spans 13 amino acids. The CDR3 DNA follows: TGCAGCGTTTTACAGGGAAGCAATCAGCCCCAGCATTTT. It yields the protein CSVLQGSNQPQHF.

This clonotype was counted between two and nine times. The chain employs TRBV21-1 and TRBJ2-5; the D call in the table, TRBD1, was not verified against the DNA. TRBV21-1 is noted as a pseudogene. The CDR3 has 15 residues. The CDR3 nucleotides read TGTGCCAGCAGCGGACACAGGGGAATCGCAGAGACCCAGTACTTC. It encodes CASSGHRGIAETQYF.

This clonotype was seen ten or more times. CDR3 sequence reads: CASSSTMSYNEQFF. DNA of the CDR3: TGTGCCAGCAGTTCCACTATGTCCTACAATGAGCAGTTCTTC. This sequence joins TRBV12-3 or TRBV12-4 and TRBJ2-1; D is unresolved. This CDR3 is 14 amino acids long. The V end lost 4 bases, the J end lost 1 base, and 8 bases lay between the germline ends.

This clonotype was picked up many times. The V call is TRBV9, the J call TRBJ2-7, with D possibly being TRBD1 (5 bases). The V and J ends lost 0 bases and 6 bases respectively, with 13 bases between them. Germline lookup yields CDR1 SGDLS and CDR2 YYNGEE. The CDR3 has 14 amino acids. The CDR3 bases are TGTGCCAGCAGCGTAGGGGGCAGGCCTCTCGAGCAGTACTTC. Translation gives CASSVGGRPLEQYF.

The V call is TRBV5-1, the J call TRBJ1-1; D is perhaps TRBD1 (5 bases). Trimming stripped 4 bases from V and 11 bases from J, with 27 bases between. The CDR3 is made up of 16 amino acids. Germline CDR1 SGHRS, CDR2 YFSETQ. DNA for the CDR3: TGCGCCAGCAGCCCCCTGACCACCTGGGACGCCGAGGGGGCTTTCTTT. The encoded protein is CASSPLTTWDAEGAFF.

The chain is built from TRBV24-1 and TRBJ1-5, with D possibly TRBD1 on 6 matching bases. Germline CDR1 is KGHDR and CDR2 is SFDVKD. This CDR3 has 14 amino acids. V was pared by 7 bases and J by 2 bases, with 11 bases between. DNA of the CDR3: TGTGCCACCAGAGCGGAGGGGGGCAATCAGCCCCAGCATTTT. It translates to CATRAEGGNQPQHF.

This clonotype was counted many times. At one end the junction does not follow the germline gene, possibly because of a read error. The DNA for the CDR3 is TGTGCTAGCAGCTTATCCAGGGCCGGGGAGCTGTTTTTT. Its translation: CASSLSRAGELFF. The chain combines TRBV7-7 with TRBJ2-2; perhaps TRBD1 as D (5 bases). The CDR3 spans 13 residues. Germline CDR1 reads SSHAT; CDR2 reads FNYEAQ (reference sequence).

The CDR3: CASSVASLAGTYEQYF. CDR3 coding DNA: TGTGCCAGCAGCGTAGCTTCCCTAGCGGGGACCTACGAGCAGTACTTC. The J gene is TRBJ2-7, the V gene TRBV9; TRBD2 matches 9 bases. CDR3 length equals 16 residues. The ends lost 0 bases at V and 2 bases at J; junction bases unmatched: 6. CDR1 and CDR2 (germline): SGDLS, YYNGEE.

V is TRBV7-2 and J is TRBJ2-3; 7 bases line up with TRBD1. CDR1 is SGHTA and CDR2 is FQGNSA in the germline V gene. This CDR3 contains 14 residues. Trimming removed 5 bases from V and 1 base from J; junction bases left unmatched: 3. CDR3 coding DNA: TGTGCCAGCAGCACAGACAGGGGCACAGATACGCAGTATTTT. It is translated as CASSTDRGTDTQYF.

This chain uses TRBV7-3 with TRBJ2-3; D gene uncertain. V lost 5 bases, J lost 3 bases, and 18 bases lay in between. CDR1 is SGHTA and CDR2 is FQGTGA in the germline V gene. There are 16 residues in the CDR3. The CDR3 reads CASSGTGPRGTDTQYF. In DNA, the CDR3 is TGTGCCAGCAGCGGTACCGGGCCTAGAGGTACAGATACGCAGTATTTT.

The chain employs TRBV10-3 and TRBJ2-2; TRBD1 aligns across 8 bases. CDR1 is ENHRY and CDR2 is SYGVKD in the germline V gene. This CDR3 is 14 amino acids long. V lost 9 bases to trimming and J lost 0 bases; unmatched junction nucleotides: 3. The CDR3 DNA reads as TGTGCCATAGGACAGGGAACGAACACCGGGGAGCTGTTTTTT. Amino acid sequence: CAIGQGTNTGELFF.

The genes are TRBV7-3 and TRBJ2-1; D gene uncertain. Germline CDR1 SGHTA, CDR2 FQGTGA. V was shortened by 1 base and J by 10 bases, with 11 bases between the two germline ends. The CDR3 is 13 amino acids. The CDR3 loop reads CASSLISVGEQFF. The CDR3 region has the DNA TGTGCCAGCAGCTTAATATCCGTCGGGGAGCAGTTCTTC.

There are a few counts of this clonotype. The CDR3 is CASGGVFKEQFF. The CDR3 DNA reads as TGTGCCAGCGGCGGGGTGTTTAAGGAGCAGTTCTTC. The chain links TRBV2 to TRBJ2-1; a weak D match, TRBD2 (6 bases). This CDR3 has 12 amino acids. The germline V gene has CDR1 SNHLY and CDR2 FYNNEI. Deletions cut 8 bases from V and 10 bases from J, with 15 bases between.

This clonotype was seen a single time. This chain links TRBV9 with TRBJ2-2; D is possibly TRBD1 (6 bases). CDR1 is SGDLS and CDR2 is YYNGEE in the germline V gene. V was shortened by 3 bases and J by 4 bases, with 13 bases between the two germline ends. The CDR3 consists of 15 residues. The CDR3 region is CASSGRTGSTGELFF. DNA for the CDR3: TGTGCCAGCAGCGGACGTACAGGGTCCACCGGGGAGCTGTTTTTT.

This clonotype was detected many times. V usage is TRBV20-1 and J usage is TRBJ1-5, with 7 bases that match TRBD1. CDR3 length: 14 residues. The J segment lost 3 bases and the V segment lost 5 bases, leaving 7 bases of the junction unmatched. From germline, CDR1 is DFQATT and CDR2 SNEGSKA (reference sequence). CDR3 sequence reads: CSAVRDRYNQPQHF. DNA for the CDR3: TGCAGTGCTGTCCGGGACAGATACAATCAGCCCCAGCATTTT.

This clonotype was detected many times. V usage is TRBV6-2 or TRBV6-3 and J usage is TRBJ2-1; a possible D gene is TRBD2 (5 bases). Germline V gene data show CDR1 as MNHEY and CDR2 as SVGEGT. CDR3 length: 12 amino acids. Trimming took off 4 bases at V and 9 bases at J, with 10 bases between the two ends. CDR3 DNA sequence: TGTGCCAGCAGTTCCGAGGGATTTGAGCAGTTCTTC. Its protein product is CASSSEGFEQFF.

This clonotype was observed a few times. The chain carries TRBV28 and TRBJ2-7; TRBD1 agrees at 9 bases. Per the germline V gene, CDR1 is MDHEN and CDR2 is SYDVKM. V was clipped by 5 bases and J by 6 bases; unmatched bases: 5. The CDR3 has 13 amino acids. In DNA form, the CDR3 reads TGTGCCAGCAGTCCGCCGGGACAGGGCGAGCAGTACTTC. Translating gives CASSPPGQGEQYF.

This clonotype has a count of ten or more. DNA of the CDR3: TGTGCCAGCAGTTTAGGCAGAACCAATTCACCCCTCCACTTT. Translation: CASSLGRTNSPLHF. The chain joins TRBV12-3 or TRBV12-4 to TRBJ1-6; D gene uncertain. Trimming pared 1 base from V and 7 bases from J, leaving 8 bases between. The CDR3 loop spans 14 amino acids.

The chain uses TRBV6-1 and TRBJ2-2, with no clear D. CDR3 length: 14 amino acids. Germline loops: CDR1 MNHNS, CDR2 SASEGT. Trimming stripped 6 bases from V and 4 bases from J, with 12 bases between. In DNA, the CDR3 is TGTGCCAGCAGCCAGGTGCGAGCCACCGGGGAGCTGTTTTTT. Amino acids: CASSQVRATGELFF.

This clonotype occurred many times. The chain has TRBV10-3 and TRBJ2-4; maybe TRBD1 (6 bases). V lost 2 bases, J lost 6 bases, and 11 bases lay in between. Germline V lookup: CDR1 ENHRY, CDR2 SYGVKD. The CDR3 sequence is 14 residues long. This chain's CDR3 is CAISEVGQRNIQYF. The CDR3, as DNA: TGTGCCATCAGTGAGGTTGGACAGCGAAACATTCAGTACTTC.

This clonotype was counted between two and nine times. The CDR3 DNA follows: TGCAGCGGCAGGGAGGACGGTGAAGCTTTCTTT. It codes for CSGREDGEAFF. The rearrangement joins TRBV29-1 to TRBJ1-1; D may be TRBD1 (5 bases). Between the trimmed V and J ends, which lost 7 bases and 7 bases, there was a span of 13 bases. The CDR3 length is 11 residues. Per germline, CDR1 SQVTM and CDR2 ANQGSEA. Combining the CDR3 with reference TRBV29-1 and TRBJ1-1 gives the whole variable domain SAVISQKPSRDICQRGTSLTIQCQVDSQVTMMFWYRQQPGQSLTLIATANQGSEATYESGFVIDKFPISRPNLTFSTLTVSNMSPEDSSIYLCSGREDGEAFFGQGTRLTVV.

This clonotype has only a few counts. V usage is TRBV20-1 and J usage is TRBJ1-2; TRBD1 matches 9 bases. Trimming took 6 bases from V and 4 from J; bases not matched to a gene: 12. The CDR3 sequence is 15 residues long. Germline loops: CDR1 DFQATT, CDR2 SNEGSKA (reference sequence). CDR3 residues: CSAQGQGSFSYGYTF. CDR3 nucleotides: TGCAGTGCCCAAGGACAGGGGTCGTTTAGCTATGGCTACACCTTC.

The chain has TRBV7-2 and TRBJ2-3; D uncertain. Germline CDR1 is SGHTA and CDR2 is FQGNSA. This CDR3 is built from 15 residues. V was clipped by 5 bases and J by 0 bases, with 12 bases between them. DNA for the CDR3: TGTGCCAGCAGCCGACCCAGTGGGAGCACAGATACGCAGTATTTT. Protein: CASSRPSGSTDTQYF.

Many counts were recorded for this clonotype. The rearrangement joins TRBV12-3 or TRBV12-4 to TRBJ2-1; 10 bases are shared with TRBD2. The CDR3 has 13 amino acids. The junction had 0 bases not matched to a gene; V was cut back by 3 bases and J by 7 bases. This CDR3 is CASSFSGRNEQFF. For the CDR3, the DNA is TGTGCCAGCAGTTTTAGCGGGAGGAATGAGCAGTTCTTC.

This clonotype appeared many times. This chain uses TRBV29-1 with TRBJ1-2, with TRBD1 matching 11 bases. The trim removed 7 bases at V and 7 bases at J, leaving 2 bases unmatched. Germline CDR1 and CDR2: SQVTM and ANQGSEA. This CDR3 spans 11 amino acids. CDR3 loop: CSGTGGLGYTF. Here the CDR3 DNA reads TGCAGCGGGACAGGGGGCCTTGGCTACACCTTC.

This clonotype was seen a handful of times. The chain joins TRBV19 to TRBJ2-5; maybe TRBD2 (6 bases). This CDR3 contains 16 residues. Trimming pared 2 bases from V and 1 base from J, leaving 14 bases between. Germline CDR1 LNHDA, CDR2 SQIVND (reference sequence). CDR3 in DNA: TGTGCCAGTAGTATATTAGGAGGGGCCGTCCAAGAGACCCAGTACTTC. It encodes CASSILGGAVQETQYF.

This CDR3 is CASSERAIAGTGELFF. DNA for the CDR3: TGTGCCAGCAGTGAGCGTGCAATAGCCGGCACCGGGGAGCTGTTTTTT. The chain couples TRBV25-1 to TRBJ2-2, with D uncertain. The CDR3 spans 16 residues. In germline, CDR1 is MGHDK, CDR2 SYGVNS. The ends were cut back, 3 bases at V and 4 bases at J, with 15 bases in the middle.